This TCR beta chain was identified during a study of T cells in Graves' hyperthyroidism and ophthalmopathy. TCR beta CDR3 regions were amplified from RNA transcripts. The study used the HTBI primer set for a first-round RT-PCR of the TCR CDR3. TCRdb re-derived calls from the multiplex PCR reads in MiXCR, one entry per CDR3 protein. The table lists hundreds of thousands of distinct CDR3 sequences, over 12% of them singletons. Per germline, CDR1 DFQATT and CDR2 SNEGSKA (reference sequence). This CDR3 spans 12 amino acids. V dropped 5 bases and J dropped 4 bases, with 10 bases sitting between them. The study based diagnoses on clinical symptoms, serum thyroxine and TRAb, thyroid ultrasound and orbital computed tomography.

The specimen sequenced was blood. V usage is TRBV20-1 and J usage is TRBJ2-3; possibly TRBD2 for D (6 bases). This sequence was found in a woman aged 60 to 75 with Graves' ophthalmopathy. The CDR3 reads CSADSGADTQYF. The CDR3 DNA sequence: TGCAGTGCTGATTCGGGGGCAGATACGCAGTATTTT.